This TCR beta chain was found in a study of cytomegalovirus exposure and HLA in healthy donors. The CDR3 is made up of 16 amino acids. Trimming at V came to 1 base and at J to 4 bases, leaving 6 bases not matched to a gene. From germline, CDR1 is SGHVS and CDR2 FQNEAQ. Use of 60 Vbeta and 13 Jbeta primers characterized the PCR. Profiled with immunoSEQ multiplex PCR; TCRdb holds only in-frame clones, not every one. The table has about 200,000 clones, 12% seen once; the top ten hold about 7.8%. Regarding this clone: Its antigen is unidentified.

General study points: Later analysis identified a missense DCLRE1C variant that was linked to TCR beta V- and J-gene trimming.

J is TRBJ1-1 and V is TRBV7-8, with TRBD1 identical over 10 bases. The clonotype originates from a man in his fifties or sixties in good health and CMV-seropositive. Sequencing input: PBMCs. For the CDR3, the DNA is TGTGCCAGCAGCTTAGAGACAGGGGGCGTGGGCACTGAAGCTTTCTTT. The encoded protein is CASSLETGGVGTEAFF.